A selection of T cell receptor beta chains follows, all from one sample in a study of T cell changes during pregnancy in multiple sclerosis. The method was immunoSEQ multiplex PCR; TCRdb's version includes in-frame clones alone and lacks a portion of them. This sample has around 30,000 clones; roughly 91% occur once, and the top ten carry around 0.39%. This material consisted of CD4+ T cells from peripheral blood mononuclear cells, taken after pregnancy. Receptors were obtained from a female donor with multiple sclerosis, enrolled in a pregnancy study. Both conserved end residues are part of each CDR3. The D gene is left open where the match is weak. Expanded clones get a size class; other rows say once, few or many, or leave the size out.

length	size	V	D	J	CDR3	DNA
16	-	TRBV5-6	-	TRBJ1-6	CASSPLASAQGSPLHF	TGTGCCAGCAGCCCTCTGGCGTCCGCTCAGGGTTCACCCCTCCACTTT
13	-	TRBV7-2	-	TRBJ1-1	CASSLSGDTEAFF	TGTGCCAGCAGCTTATCAGGGGACACTGAAGCTTTCTTT
14	once	TRBV5-6	TRBD1	TRBJ1-1	CASSTGQGLGSAFF	TGTGCCAGCAGCACGGGACAGGGGTTAGGATCCGCTTTCTTT
14	-	TRBV7-8	TRBD1	TRBJ1-1	CASIRDRKNTEAFF	TGTGCCAGCATTCGGGACAGAAAAAACACTGAAGCTTTCTTT
16	-	TRBV5-1	TRBD1	TRBJ2-3	CASSNPRDREADTQYF	TGCGCCAGCAGTAATCCCCGGGACAGGGAGGCAGATACGCAGTATTTT
16	-	TRBV18	TRBD1	TRBJ1-3	CASSPTPGTAGNTIYF	TGTGCCAGCTCACCGACGCCCGGGACAGCCGGAAACACCATATATTTT
13	-	TRBV10-1	-	TRBJ2-5	CASSDRQTETQYF	TGCGCCAGCAGTGACAGACAGACAGAGACCCAGTACTTC
11	-	TRBV4-1	TRBD1	TRBJ1-1	CASSRDREAFF	TGCGCCAGCAGCCGGGACAGGGAAGCTTTCTTT
11	-	TRBV5-6	-	TRBJ2-2	CASRRGGELFF	TGTGCCAGCAGGCGCGGGGGGGAGCTGTTTTTT
13	-	TRBV7-9	-	TRBJ1-1	CASSLVMNTEAFF	TGTGCCAGCAGCTTAGTTATGAACACTGAAGCTTTCTTT
15	-	TRBV19	-	TRBJ2-2	CAIGGTGGNTGELFF	TGTGCCATTGGGGGCACGGGAGGGAACACCGGGGAGCTGTTTTTT
17	once	TRBV11-1	TRBD1	TRBJ1-5	CASSLVRDRDSNQPQHF	TGTGCCAGCAGCTTAGTCCGGGACAGAGATAGCAATCAGCCCCAGCATTTT
13	once	TRBV15	-	TRBJ1-5	CATSSQYNQPQHF	TGTGCCACCAGCAGTCAGTATAATCAGCCCCAGCATTTT
13	-	TRBV27	-	TRBJ1-1	CASSLSGGTEAFF	TGTGCCAGCAGTTTATCGGGGGGCACTGAAGCTTTCTTT
17	-	TRBV30	TRBD2	TRBJ2-3	CAWSLRTSGASTDTQYF	TGTGCCTGGAGTCTTCGGACTAGCGGGGCGAGCACAGATACGCAGTATTTT
16	-	TRBV5-1	-	TRBJ1-2	CASSSTMGTPNYGYTF	TGCGCCAGCAGCTCAACCATGGGGACACCCAACTATGGCTACACCTTC
13	-	TRBV14	TRBD1	TRBJ1-2	CASSQTGVGVYTF	TGTGCCAGCAGCCAGACAGGGGTCGGAGTCTACACCTTC
16	-	TRBV9	TRBD2	TRBJ2-5	CASSRGTSGSPETQYF	TGTGCCAGCAGTAGGGGGACTAGCGGGTCCCCAGAGACCCAGTACTTC
15	once	TRBV7-3	-	TRBJ2-1	CASSPRGLPGNEQFF	TGTGCCAGCAGCCCACGCGGACTACCGGGCAATGAGCAGTTCTTC
13	-	TRBV5-1	TRBD1	TRBJ2-5	CASSPGGAETQYF	TGCGCCAGCAGCCCAGGGGGCGCGGAGACCCAGTACTTC
13	-	TRBV7-2	-	TRBJ2-7	CASSLTRRDEQYF	TGTGCCAGCAGCCTCACCCGGCGGGACGAGCAGTACTTC
15	-	TRBV7-2	-	TRBJ2-2	CASSLRQVAGGELFF	TGTGCCAGCAGCTTACGACAGGTAGCGGGCGGGGAGCTGTTTTTT
14	-	TRBV10-2	-	TRBJ1-2	CASSLDSANYGYTF	TGCGCCAGCAGCCTGGACAGCGCTAACTATGGCTACACCTTC
16	-	TRBV7-6	TRBD2	TRBJ2-7	CASSPMTSGETYEQYF	TGTGCCAGCAGCCCGATGACTAGCGGGGAAACCTACGAGCAGTACTTC
15	-	TRBV19	-	TRBJ2-7	CASLTGVPTTYEQYF	TGTGCCAGCCTCACGGGGGTACCAACAACCTACGAGCAGTACTTC
15	-	TRBV2	TRBD2	TRBJ2-1	CASSELGLAGVEQFF	TGTGCCAGCAGTGAACTGGGACTAGCGGGAGTTGAGCAGTTCTTC
13	-	TRBV7-9	-	TRBJ1-6	CASSLVGDSPLHF	TGTGCCAGCAGCTTAGTCGGAGATTCACCCCTCCACTTT
17	-	TRBV21-1	-	TRBJ1-5	CASSKCIQADSNQPQHF	TGTGCCAGCAGCAAATGTATACAGGCCGATAGCAATCAGCCCCAGCATTTT
14	-	TRBV7-7	-	TRBJ2-5	CASSLAGRGETQYF	TGTGCCAGCAGCTTGGCAGGGAGGGGGGAGACCCAGTACTTC
16	-	TRBV12-5	TRBD2	TRBJ2-2	CASVTIAGEVPGELFF	TGTGCTAGTGTCACGATAGCGGGAGAAGTCCCCGGGGAGCTGTTTTTT
16	few	TRBV7-3	TRBD2	TRBJ2-1	CASSDLYAGGNNEQFF	TGTGCCAGCAGCGACCTTTATGCGGGGGGGAATAATGAGCAGTTCTTC
14	-	TRBV6-5	-	TRBJ1-1	CASSYQGRNTEAFF	TGTGCCAGCAGTTACCAGGGCCGGAACACTGAAGCTTTCTTT
17	-	TRBV7-9	-	TRBJ2-5	CALLAYRDMPSFETQYF	TGTGCCCTATTAGCATACAGGGATATGCCTTCTTTTGAGACCCAGTACTTC
19	-	TRBV30	-	TRBJ1-3	CAWSVRSWGTGNSGNTIYF	TGTGCCTGGAGTGTACGGTCTTGGGGCACAGGGAACTCTGGAAACACCATATATTTT
16	once	TRBV19	-	TRBJ2-7	CASSSFDRSSSYEQYF	TGTGCCAGTAGTTCGTTTGACAGATCCTCATCCTACGAGCAGTACTTC
15	-	TRBV19	TRBD2	TRBJ2-5	CASSMGTRIQETQYF	TGTGCCAGTAGTATGGGGACTAGAATTCAAGAGACCCAGTACTTC
17	-	TRBV2	TRBD2	TRBJ2-7	CASSRYFLREGLREQYF	TGTGCCAGCAGCAGATATTTTCTACGGGAGGGCCTTCGGGAGCAGTACTTC
17	-	TRBV30	-	TRBJ1-1	CAWSVVLGRGAYGEAFF	TGTGCCTGGAGTGTAGTCTTAGGGCGGGGGGCCTATGGTGAAGCTTTCTTT
16	once	TRBV27	TRBD2	TRBJ2-7	CASRPLTSGSSYEQYF	TGTGCCAGCAGACCACTGACTAGCGGGAGCTCCTACGAGCAGTACTTC
15	-	TRBV10-3	-	TRBJ2-1	CAISTAGASYNEQFF	TGTGCCATCAGCACCGCGGGGGCCTCCTACAATGAGCAGTTCTTC
15	-	TRBV27	TRBD1	TRBJ2-7	CASSPVTGNSYEQYF	TGTGCCAGCAGCCCAGTGACAGGGAACTCCTACGAGCAGTACTTC
15	-	TRBV30	-	TRBJ2-5	CAWTKLPGQQETQYF	TGTGCCTGGACCAAACTTCCGGGACAACAAGAGACCCAGTACTTC
13	-	TRBV6-1	TRBD2	TRBJ2-5	CASSLAGGETQYF	TGTGCCAGCAGTCTAGCGGGGGGGGAGACCCAGTACTTC
16	-	TRBV5-1	-	TRBJ1-4	CASSLADSTYDEKLFF	TGCGCCAGCAGCTTAGCGGACAGCACCTACGATGAAAAACTGTTTTTT
15	-	TRBV30	TRBD2	TRBJ2-5	CAWSPGLAGVETQYF	TGTGCCTGGAGTCCTGGACTAGCGGGAGTAGAGACCCAGTACTTC
16	-	TRBV5-4	-	TRBJ2-7	CASSVAPRGAPGEQYF	TGTGCCAGCAGCGTGGCGCCGCGCGGGGCCCCTGGCGAGCAGTACTTC
14	-	TRBV6-1	-	TRBJ1-2	CASSYTQGGYGYTF	TGTGCCAGCAGTTATACTCAGGGAGGCTATGGCTACACCTTC
13	-	TRBV5-5	-	TRBJ1-1	CASSLGLYTEAFF	TGTGCCAGCAGCTTGGGACTTTACACTGAAGCTTTCTTT